This record looks at one TCR beta chain sequence and its context. What it binds is not known. The CDR3 has 16 residues. Per germline, CDR1 SGHNT and CDR2 YYREEE (reference sequence). Unmatched junction bases numbered 5, after V lost 0 bases and J lost 7 bases. This sample stems from a study of T cell responses to AZD1222 COVID-19 vaccine. Notes on the study in general: Increased Spike-specific TCR breadth and depth were observed after two AZD1222 doses. Clonal diversity was possibly underestimated, and the donors were mostly white British, with more females. Researchers took repertoire samples only after the peak T cell response had come. Distributed over spike, vaccine-associated CD4 TCRs predominated at 160-218 and 743-854.

TCRdb's table, derived via immunoSEQ multiplex PCR, lists solely in-frame clones and lacks some. The data show 100,000 to 120,000 clones, approximately 92% seen once. The chain couples TRBV5-4 to TRBJ1-6; the match to TRBD1 covers 9 bases. The input for sequencing was peripheral blood, taken 28 days after the second AZD1222 dose. This receptor was taken from an adult who received the AZD1222 COVID-19 vaccine. The CDR3 here is CASSLAGGQGNSPLHF. The CDR3 nucleotides read TGTGCCAGCAGCTTGGCCGGGGGACAGGGAAATTCACCCCTCCACTTT.